The present T cell receptor beta chain was sequenced within a study of metastatic and nonmetastatic thyroid tumors. By sample share, this clone is medium-sized. No patient had received any treatment before thyroid surgery. TCRdb re-called the PCR reads with MiXCR. The table has approximately 16,000 clones, about 29% seen once; the top ten hold 45% to 50%. The germline V and J ends were trimmed by 6 bases and 1 base, with 8 bases remaining between them. The CDR3 is 13 residues long. CDR1 is MNHNS, CDR2 SASEGT, per germline. The J gene is TRBJ2-3, the V gene TRBV6-1; D remains unclear. Sequenced material: tumor tissue. The clonotype was recovered from a male donor with papillary thyroid cancer or a benign thyroid nodule (not recorded which). Some clones in this sample may be carry-over from other donors' samples. For the CDR3, the DNA is TGTGCCAGCAGGGACCGTCGCACAGATACGCAGTATTTT. Translated: CASRDRRTDTQYF.